These 3 T cell receptor beta chains came from one sample sequenced in a study of chemoradiotherapy in HPV16-positive cancers. Measured with immunoSEQ multiplex PCR; TCRdb has only the in-frame clones, and not every one. Of some 25,000 clones in the sample, roughly 92% are singletons; the top ten hold roughly 20%. Source: blood, taken from a patient who underwent chemoradiotherapy. The receptors here all came from a human donor with HPV-associated anogenital cancer.

V is TRBV27 and J is TRBJ2-7, with 8 bases matching TRBD1. The CDR3 has 15 amino acids. Trimming removed 6 bases from V and 2 bases from J; junction bases left unmatched: 9. Germline V gene data show CDR1 as MNHEY and CDR2 as SMNVEV (reference sequence). The CDR3 DNA follows: TGTGCCAGCAGGATGGGACAGGACACGGCCTACGAGCAGTACTTC. Its translation is CASRMGQDTAYEQYF.

V gene TRBV7-9 combines with J gene TRBJ1-1; TRBD1 might be the D (6 bases). V was shortened by 5 bases and J by 8 bases, with 12 bases between the two germline ends. The CDR3 is made up of 12 amino acids. The germline gives CDR1 SEHNR, CDR2 FQNEAQ (reference sequence). The CDR3 DNA reads as TGTGCCAGCAGCCTGGACAGCAGAGAAGCTTTCTTT. Translating gives CASSLDSREAFF.

The V call is TRBV25-1, the J call TRBJ2-7; the match to TRBD2 covers 14 bases. CDR3 length: 17 amino acids. Germline CDR1 is MGHDK and CDR2 is SYGVNS. The J segment lost 0 bases and the V segment lost 8 bases, leaving 9 bases of the junction unmatched. This CDR3 reads CASATSGRGSSSYEQYF. The CDR3 bases are TGTGCCAGCGCGACTAGCGGGAGGGGTTCCAGCTCCTACGAGCAGTACTTC.